The present TCR beta chain was sequenced within a study of long-term antiretroviral therapy in people with HIV. Germline assignment: CDR1 MNHEY and CDR2 SVGAGI. CDR3 length: 15 residues. Between the trimmed V and J ends, which lost 2 bases and 1 base, there was a span of 11 bases. The libraries were made with immunoSEQ v3.0 at survey level. Some clones are missing from TCRdb's copy, which holds only in-frame ones; the method was immunoSEQ multiplex PCR. The data show approximately 18,000 clones, 75% to 95% seen once. Study-wide results and caveats: Diversity increased after ART yet remained lower than in transplant donor controls.

Concerning this clone itself: Its antigen remains unidentified.

The chain employs TRBV6-5 and TRBJ1-2; D may be TRBD1 (6 bases). Sequencing was performed on unsorted PBMCs, taken 3 years after starting antiretroviral therapy. This TCR was sampled from a man in his fifties with HIV. CDR3 loop: CASSYKGGYNYGYTF. The CDR3 nucleotides read TGTGCCAGCAGTTACAAGGGGGGTTATAACTATGGCTACACCTTC.